A selection of T cell receptor beta chains follows, all from one sample in a study of patients and donors after allogeneic stem cell transplantation. One entry per CDR3 protein, called by TCRdb with MiXCR from the RT-PCR reads. This table holds over 150,000 distinct CDR3 sequences, more than 35% found once. Sequenced input: blood, either unsorted or a sorted T cell fraction (not recorded which). These TCRs come from a human donor who was either an allogeneic HSCT recipient or a stem cell or donor lymphocyte infusion donor (not recorded which). It is not recorded whose cells these are; they may come from a transplant donor. The CDR3 runs from the conserved cysteine through the conserved F or W. D genes are given only for firm matches. Not every row has a clone size; where given, it reads once, few, many or a size class.

CDR3 length,clone size,V gene,J gene,D gene,CDR3 DNA,CDR3 protein
12,.,TRBV15,TRBJ1-2,.,TGTGCCACCAGCAGCCCCGCCGAGGGCTACACCTTC,CATSSPAEGYTF
13,once,TRBV9,TRBJ2-5,TRBD1,TGCGCTGGATCTACAGGGGTTGCGGAGACCCAGTACTTC,CAGSTGVAETQYF
16,few,TRBV6-5,TRBJ1-6,.,TGTGCCAGCAGTACCAGGTTTACTGCCTATAATTCACCCCTCCACTTT,CASSTRFTAYNSPLHF
14,.,TRBV6-6,TRBJ2-7,TRBD2,TGTGCCAGCAGTTATGGGACTAGCGGGACCGAGCAGTACTTC,CASSYGTSGTEQYF
11,.,TRBV20-1,TRBJ1-1,.,TGCAGGCTCAAGTGGGGCACTGAAGCTTTCTTT,CRLKWGTEAFF
16,few,TRBV5-1,TRBJ1-2,TRBD1,TGCGCCAGCAGCGGAACAGGACAGGCCGACTTCTATGGCTACACCTTC,CASSGTGQADFYGYTF
13,.,TRBV28,TRBJ1-2,.,TGTGCCAGCAGCTTCCCCCAGGGACGGGGCTACACCTTC,CASSFPQGRGYTF
20,.,TRBV6-1,TRBJ2-3,TRBD2,TGTGCCAGCAGTGAAGAGTCGGGTCTAGCGGGAGGACTTCCTGCAGATACGCAGTATTTT,CASSEESGLAGGLPADTQYF
15,.,TRBV29-1,TRBJ1-4,.,TGCAGCGTTGAAGACGGGAAGGACTTTAGCAGAAAACTGTTTTTT,CSVEDGKDFSRKLFF
14,.,TRBV20-1,TRBJ2-1,.,TGCAGTGCTAATCACCCGAGCTCCTACAATGAGCAGTTCTTC,CSANHPSSYNEQFF
14,once,TRBV12-3/TRBV12-4,TRBJ2-5,TRBD1,TGTGCCAGCAGTTTAGGGACAGGGATTGGGGCCCAGTACTTC,CASSLGTGIGAQYF
12,.,TRBV20-1,TRBJ1-5,.,TGCAGTGCTATAGCGGGCAATCAGCCCCAGCATTTT,CSAIAGNQPQHF
15,.,TRBV12-3/TRBV12-4,TRBJ2-3,TRBD1,TGTGCCAGCACCCCGGACAGGGGCCTCACAGATACGCAGTATTTT,CASTPDRGLTDTQYF
12,.,TRBV19,TRBJ1-2,.,TGTGCCAGTAGTATTCTCGGTTTCGGCTACACCTTC,CASSILGFGYTF
15,.,TRBV14,TRBJ1-2,.,TGTGCCAGCAGCCAAGATCCTTGGGGGGTTGGCGGCTACACCTTC,CASSQDPWGVGGYTF
13,few,TRBV27,TRBJ1-4,.,TGTGCCAGCAGCCTCCTCGGGAATGAAAAACTGTTTTTT,CASSLLGNEKLFF
13,.,TRBV9,TRBJ2-7,.,TGTGCCAGCAGCGGGGAGAGCTCCTACGAGCAGTACTTC,CASSGESSYEQYF
14,few,TRBV5-1,TRBJ1-1,.,TGCGCCAGCAGCTTAGGAGGACTTCACACTGAAGCTTTCTTT,CASSLGGLHTEAFF
16,.,TRBV12-3/TRBV12-4,TRBJ2-3,.,TGTGCCACCTCTTTGGGCATTGGGGTTAACACAGATACGCAGTATTTT,CATSLGIGVNTDTQYF
13,.,TRBV27,TRBJ2-7,.,TGTGCCAGCAGTTTGGCGGTTACCTACGAGCAGTACTTC,CASSLAVTYEQYF
16,.,TRBV12-3/TRBV12-4,TRBJ2-1,TRBD1,TGTGCCAGCAGACACACCGGGACAGCCAACTACAATGAGCAGTTCTTC,CASRHTGTANYNEQFF
13,.,TRBV12-3/TRBV12-4,TRBJ2-7,.,TGTGCCAGCAGTCCGAGCGACGGCAACGAGCAGTACTTC,CASSPSDGNEQYF
14,.,TRBV12-3/TRBV12-4,TRBJ1-2,.,TGTGCCACCGGGGCCGGGACGGAAAACTATGGCTACACCTTC,CATGAGTENYGYTF
13,.,TRBV5-1,TRBJ2-2,.,TGCGCCAGCAGCTTGGGGGCCCCCGGGGAGCTGTTTTTT,CASSLGAPGELFF
15,.,TRBV2,TRBJ2-2,.,TGTGCCAGCACCTTCCGGGACAAGAACACCGGGGAGCTGTTTTTT,CASTFRDKNTGELFF
13,many,TRBV12-3/TRBV12-4,TRBJ1-2,.,TGTGCCAGCAACCTGGGACGGAGGAGAGGCTACACCTTC,CASNLGRRRGYTF
13,.,TRBV25-1,TRBJ2-7,.,TGTGCCAGCAGTGAAGGGCACTACTACGAGCAGTACTTC,CASSEGHYYEQYF
16,few,TRBV20-1,TRBJ1-2,TRBD1,TGCAGTGCTACGCGAACCGGGACAGGGGGCGTCTATGGCTACACCTTC,CSATRTGTGGVYGYTF
16,few,TRBV27,TRBJ1-5,.,TGTGCCAGCAGTCCTCGGGGGGTCAGCGGCAATCAGCCCCAGCATTTT,CASSPRGVSGNQPQHF
15,.,TRBV6-5,TRBJ2-1,.,TGTGCCAGCAATGGGGGGCAGGGACTCTACAATGAGCAGTTCTTC,CASNGGQGLYNEQFF
12,few,TRBV7-8,TRBJ1-5,.,TGTGCCAGCAGCCCGGACAATCAGCCCCAGCATTTT,CASSPDNQPQHF
13,.,TRBV25-1,TRBJ2-5,.,TGTGCCAGCAGTGAATTAATGCAAGAGACCCAGTACTTC,CASSELMQETQYF
12,many,TRBV6-6,TRBJ1-1,TRBD1,TGTGCCTCTTCGTCAGGGGGCACTGAAGCTTTCTTT,CASSSGGTEAFF
15,.,TRBV3-1,TRBJ1-1,.,TGTGCCAGCAGCCAAGATCTGTTCAGGGAGCGTGAAGCTTTCTTT,CASSQDLFREREAFF
14,.,TRBV29-1,TRBJ1-2,.,TGCAGCGTTATCCGTACCGACGGTCTCTATGGCTACACCTTC,CSVIRTDGLYGYTF
14,.,TRBV28,TRBJ1-1,.,TGTGCCAGCAGTTTGGGACACTTGAACACTGAAGCTTTCTTT,CASSLGHLNTEAFF
15,.,TRBV7-2,TRBJ2-3,TRBD2,TGTGCCAGCAGCTTCGGACTAGCTAGCACAGATACGCAGTATTTT,CASSFGLASTDTQYF
15,.,TRBV7-2,TRBJ1-2,.,TGTGCCAGCAGCTTAAATGGAGCAGGGTCGGGTGGCTACACCTTC,CASSLNGAGSGGYTF
16,.,TRBV5-1,TRBJ2-7,TRBD2,TGCGCCAGCAGCTTGGGACTAGCGCCTTACTCCTACGAGCAGTACTTC,CASSLGLAPYSYEQYF
15,.,TRBV9,TRBJ2-7,.,TGTGCCAGCAGCGTAGATGCGGCCCCATCCTACGAGCAGTACTTC,CASSVDAAPSYEQYF
15,.,TRBV7-9,TRBJ1-1,.,TGTGCCAGCAGCTTAGATCTGTCCGCTCACACTGAAGCTTTCTTT,CASSLDLSAHTEAFF